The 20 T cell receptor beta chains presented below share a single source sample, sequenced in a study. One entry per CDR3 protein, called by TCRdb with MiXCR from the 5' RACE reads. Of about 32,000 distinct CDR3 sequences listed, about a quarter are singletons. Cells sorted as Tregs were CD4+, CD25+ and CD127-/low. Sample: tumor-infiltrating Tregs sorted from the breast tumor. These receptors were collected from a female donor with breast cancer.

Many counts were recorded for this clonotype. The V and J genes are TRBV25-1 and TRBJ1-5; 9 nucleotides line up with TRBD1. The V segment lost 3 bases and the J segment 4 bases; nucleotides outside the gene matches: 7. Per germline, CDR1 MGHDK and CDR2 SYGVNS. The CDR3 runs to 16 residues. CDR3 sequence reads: CASSDWSGTGNQPQHF. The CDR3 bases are TGTGCCAGCAGTGATTGGTCCGGGACAGGGAATCAGCCCCAGCATTTT.

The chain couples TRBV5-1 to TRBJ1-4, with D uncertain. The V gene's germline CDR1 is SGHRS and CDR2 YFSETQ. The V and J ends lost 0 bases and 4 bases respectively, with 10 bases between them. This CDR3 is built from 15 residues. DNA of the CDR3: TGCGCCAGCAGCTTGGGTGGCAGCCGTAATGAAAAACTGTTTTTT. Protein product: CASSLGGSRNEKLFF. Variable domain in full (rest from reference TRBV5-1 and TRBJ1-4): KAGVTQTPRYLIKTRGQQVTLSCSPISGHRSVSWYQQTPGQGLQFLFEYFSETQRNKGNFPGRFSGRQFSNSRSEMNVSTLELGDSALYLCASSLGGSRNEKLFFGSGTQLSVL.

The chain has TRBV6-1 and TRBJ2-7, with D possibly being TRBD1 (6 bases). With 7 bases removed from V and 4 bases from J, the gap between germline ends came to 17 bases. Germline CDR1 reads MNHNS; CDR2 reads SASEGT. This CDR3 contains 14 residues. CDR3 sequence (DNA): TGTGCCAGCACCGGTAAGGACGGGACATACGAGCAGTACTTC. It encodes CASTGKDGTYEQYF.

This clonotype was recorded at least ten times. CDR3 loop: CSATRLEVYNEQFF. CDR3 coding DNA: TGCAGTGCTACACGACTAGAGGTCTACAATGAGCAGTTCTTC. The V gene is TRBV20-1, the J gene TRBJ2-1; the D gene is possibly TRBD2 (6 bases). The germline V gene encodes CDR1 DFQATT and CDR2 SNEGSKA (reference sequence). The CDR3 consists of 14 residues. The V end was cut by 4 bases, the J end by 3 bases, with 13 bases between.

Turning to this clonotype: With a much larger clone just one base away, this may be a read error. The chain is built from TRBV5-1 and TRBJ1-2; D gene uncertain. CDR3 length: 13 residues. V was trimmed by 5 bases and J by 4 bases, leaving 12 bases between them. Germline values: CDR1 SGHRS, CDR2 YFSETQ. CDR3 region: CASSPTETYGYTF. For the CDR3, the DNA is TGCGCCAGCAGTCCTACAGAAACCTATGGCTACACCTTC.

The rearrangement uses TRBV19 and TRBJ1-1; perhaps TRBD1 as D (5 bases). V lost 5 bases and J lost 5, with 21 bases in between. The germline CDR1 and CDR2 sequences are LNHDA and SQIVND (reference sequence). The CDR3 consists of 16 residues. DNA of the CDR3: TGTGCCAGTAGTTCTTACGACACAGGACTTCCGACTGAAGCTTTCTTT. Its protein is CASSSYDTGLPTEAFF.

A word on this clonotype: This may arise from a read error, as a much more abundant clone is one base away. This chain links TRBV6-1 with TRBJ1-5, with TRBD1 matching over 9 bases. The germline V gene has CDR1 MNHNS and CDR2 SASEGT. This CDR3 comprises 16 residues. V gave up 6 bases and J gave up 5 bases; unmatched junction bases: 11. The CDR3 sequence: CASRRGQGTGDQPQHF. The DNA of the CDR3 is TGTGCCAGCAGGAGGGGACAGGGAACAGGAGATCAGCCCCAGCATTTT.

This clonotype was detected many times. CDR3 nucleotides: TGCGCCAGCAGCCAGGGACAGAGCAATCAGCCCCAGCATTTT. Amino acids: CASSQGQSNQPQHF. The chain links TRBV4-1 to TRBJ1-5, with 7 bases that match TRBD1. V gave up 3 bases and J gave up 1 base; unmatched junction bases: 0. Germline assignment: CDR1 MGHRA and CDR2 YSYEKL. CDR3 length: 14 amino acids.

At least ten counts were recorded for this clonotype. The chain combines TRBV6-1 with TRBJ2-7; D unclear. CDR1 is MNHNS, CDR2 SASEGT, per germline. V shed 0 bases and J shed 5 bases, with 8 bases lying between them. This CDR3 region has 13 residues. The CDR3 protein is CASSEALDDEQYF. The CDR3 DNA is TGTGCCAGCAGTGAAGCGCTTGACGACGAGCAGTACTTC.

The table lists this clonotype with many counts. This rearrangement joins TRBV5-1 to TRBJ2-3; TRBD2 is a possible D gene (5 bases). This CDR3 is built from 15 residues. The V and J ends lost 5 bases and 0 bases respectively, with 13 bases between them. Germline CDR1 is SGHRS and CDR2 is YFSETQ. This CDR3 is CASRSEGRSTDTQYF. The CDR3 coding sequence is TGCGCCAGCAGGTCCGAGGGTCGTAGCACAGATACGCAGTATTTT.

CDR3 DNA sequence: TGTGCCAGCAGCTTTTTGGGGGTGAACACTGAAGCTTTCTTT. Protein: CASSFLGVNTEAFF. The rearrangement joins TRBV7-9 to TRBJ1-1; a weak D match, TRBD1 (5 bases). Trimming left V 3 bases short and J 0 bases short, with 8 bases between. The length of the CDR3 is 14 residues. Germline V CDR1 and CDR2: SEHNR, FQNEAQ (reference sequence).

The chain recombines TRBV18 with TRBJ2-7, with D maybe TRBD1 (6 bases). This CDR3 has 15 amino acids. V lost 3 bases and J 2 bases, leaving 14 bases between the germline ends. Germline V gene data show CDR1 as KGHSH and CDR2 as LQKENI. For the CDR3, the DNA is TGTGCCAGCTCACCTGGACAGATCGGCACCTACGAGCAGTACTTC. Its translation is CASSPGQIGTYEQYF.

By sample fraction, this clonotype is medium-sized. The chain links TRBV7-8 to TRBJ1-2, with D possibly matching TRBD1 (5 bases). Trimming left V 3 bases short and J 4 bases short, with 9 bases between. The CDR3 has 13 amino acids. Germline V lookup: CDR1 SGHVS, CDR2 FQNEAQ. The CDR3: CASSLGRGYGYTF. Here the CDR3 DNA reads TGTGCCAGCAGCTTGGGACGAGGCTATGGCTACACCTTC.

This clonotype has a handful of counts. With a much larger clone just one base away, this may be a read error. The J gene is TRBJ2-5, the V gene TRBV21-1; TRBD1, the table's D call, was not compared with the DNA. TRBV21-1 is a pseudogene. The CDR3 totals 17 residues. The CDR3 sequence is CASSKEGTGTSGGTQYF. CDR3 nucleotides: TGTGCCAGCAGCAAAGAAGGTACAGGGACGTCCGGTGGGACCCAGTACTTC.

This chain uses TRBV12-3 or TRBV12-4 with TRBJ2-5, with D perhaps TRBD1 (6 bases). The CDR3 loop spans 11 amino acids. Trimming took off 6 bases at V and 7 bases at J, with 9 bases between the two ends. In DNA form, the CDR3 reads TGTGCCAGCAGGGGCAGGGGGACCCAGTACTTC. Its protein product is CASRGRGTQYF.

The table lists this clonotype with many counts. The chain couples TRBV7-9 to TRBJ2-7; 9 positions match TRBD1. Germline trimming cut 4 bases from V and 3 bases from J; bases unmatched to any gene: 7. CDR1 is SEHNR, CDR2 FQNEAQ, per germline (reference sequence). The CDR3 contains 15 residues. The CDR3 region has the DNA TGTGCCAGCAGCTCAGAGGGACAGGGAAGCTACGAGCAGTACTTC. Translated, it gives CASSSEGQGSYEQYF.

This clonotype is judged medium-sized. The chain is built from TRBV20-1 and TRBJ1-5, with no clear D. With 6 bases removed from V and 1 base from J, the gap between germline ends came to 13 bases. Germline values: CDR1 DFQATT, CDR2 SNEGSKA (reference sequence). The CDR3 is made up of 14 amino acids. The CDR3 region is CSAQRAPSNQPQHF. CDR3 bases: TGCAGTGCCCAGAGGGCTCCCAGCAATCAGCCCCAGCATTTT.

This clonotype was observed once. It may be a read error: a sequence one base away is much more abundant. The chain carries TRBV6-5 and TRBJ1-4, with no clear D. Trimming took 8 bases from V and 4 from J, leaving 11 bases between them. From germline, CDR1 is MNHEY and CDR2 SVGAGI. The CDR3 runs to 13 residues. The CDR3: CASGNAYNEKLFF. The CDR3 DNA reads TGTGCCAGCGGGAACGCCTATAATGAAAAACTGTTTTTT.

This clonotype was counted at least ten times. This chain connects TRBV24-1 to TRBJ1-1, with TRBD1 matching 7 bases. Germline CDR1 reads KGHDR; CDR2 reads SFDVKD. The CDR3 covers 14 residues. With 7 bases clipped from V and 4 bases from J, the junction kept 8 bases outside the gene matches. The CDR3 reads CATRMTGQGTEAFF. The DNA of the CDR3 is TGTGCCACCAGGATGACAGGGCAGGGCACTGAAGCTTTCTTT.

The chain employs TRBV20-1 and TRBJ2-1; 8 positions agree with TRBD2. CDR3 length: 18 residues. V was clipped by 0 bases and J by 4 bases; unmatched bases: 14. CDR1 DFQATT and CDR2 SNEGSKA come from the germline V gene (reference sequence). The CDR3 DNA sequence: TGCAGTGCTAGAGATTCCGCCCGGAGGGCGGGAGGTTACAATGAGCAGTTCTTC. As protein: CSARDSARRAGGYNEQFF.